Listed here are 29 T cell receptor beta chains from one sample, sequenced in a study of spatial heterogeneity in lung cancer. Using its own MiXCR run on the 5' RACE reads, TCRdb lists one record per CDR3 protein. The table lists about 100,000 distinct CDR3 sequences, 19% of them singletons, with 20% to 25% in the top ten. Documented time point: blood at routine non-recurrence follow-up after resection. Source: PBMCs, taken at follow-up. These receptors were collected from a male donor with early-stage non-small cell lung cancer.

This clonotype was seen more than once but under ten times. The junction shows a germline mismatch at one end, possibly a read error. The chain is built from TRBV7-2 and TRBJ2-1; 8 bases line up with TRBD1. Germline V gene sequence: CDR1 SGHTA, CDR2 FQGNSA. The CDR3 contains 16 residues. The CDR3 DNA follows: TGTGCCAGCAGTCGAACCGACAGGGGATTCTACAATGGGCAGTTCTTC. Translation gives CASSRTDRGFYNGQFF.

The chain couples TRBV6-5 to TRBJ2-2; D ambiguous. This CDR3 has 15 residues. CDR1 and CDR2 (germline): MNHEY, SVGAGI. The germline V and J ends were trimmed by 2 bases and 5 bases, with 12 bases remaining between them. CDR3 loop: CASSYGLGMTGELFF. CDR3 DNA sequence: TGTGCCAGCAGTTACGGGCTGGGGATGACCGGGGAGCTGTTTTTT.

The chain has TRBV5-4 and TRBJ2-1; 7 bases map to TRBD2. Germline CDR1 reads SGHNT; CDR2 reads YYREEE (reference sequence). This CDR3 spans 15 amino acids. The ends lost 4 bases at V and 0 bases at J; junction bases unmatched: 4. The CDR3 spells CASSAGESSYNEQFF. The CDR3 DNA reads as TGTGCCAGCAGCGCGGGAGAAAGCTCCTACAATGAGCAGTTCTTC. The variable domain in full, with the rest retrieved from reference TRBV5-4 and TRBJ2-1, is ETGVTQSPTHLIKTRGQQVTLRCSSQSGHNTVSWYQQALGQGPQFIFQYYREEENGRGNFPPRFSGLQFPNYSSELNVNALELDDSALYLCASSAGESSYNEQFFGPGTRLTVL.

This clonotype was counted ten times or more. The J gene is TRBJ2-7, the V gene TRBV7-8; 11 nucleotides line up with TRBD2. Germline CDR1 SGHVS, CDR2 FQNEAQ. The trim removed 5 bases at V and 4 bases at J, leaving 4 bases unmatched. This CDR3 has 14 amino acids. The CDR3, as DNA: TGTGCCAGCAGCACCCTAGCGGGAGGATACGAGCAGTACTTC. Protein sequence: CASSTLAGGYEQYF. The entire variable domain, with the rest obtained from reference TRBV7-8 and TRBJ2-7, is as follows: GAGVSQSPRYKVAKRGQDVALRCDPISGHVSLFWYQQALGQGPEFLTYFQNEAQLDKSGLPSDRFFAERPEGSVSTLKIQRTQQEDSAVYLCASSTLAGGYEQYFGPGTRLTVT.

This clonotype was observed at least ten times. The chain uses TRBV6-6 and TRBJ2-3; 8 bases align to TRBD2. The CDR3 is made up of 15 amino acids. Losses at the gene ends were 0 bases for V and 6 bases for J; bases not matched to a gene: 5. Germline values: CDR1 MNHNY, CDR2 SVGAGI (reference sequence). CDR3 DNA sequence: TGTGCCAGCAGTTACTCAGCGGGAGTAGCGGATACGCAGTATTTT. Translating gives CASSYSAGVADTQYF.

This clonotype was seen more than once but under ten times. The chain couples TRBV6-5 to TRBJ2-3; 12 positions match TRBD2. Germline CDR1 MNHEY, CDR2 SVGAGI. The CDR3 length is 16 residues. After removal of 4 bases from V and 1 base from J, the junction contained 3 bases not matched to a gene. CDR3 loop: CASSWTSGIGTDTQYF. The DNA for the CDR3 is TGTGCCAGCAGTTGGACTAGCGGGATCGGCACAGATACGCAGTATTTT.

This clonotype came up a few times. The V call is TRBV6-6, the J call TRBJ2-6; possibly TRBD1 for D (6 bases). CDR1 is MNHNY and CDR2 is SVGAGI in the germline V gene (reference sequence). V was shortened by 5 bases and J by 9 bases, with 14 bases between the two germline ends. This CDR3 spans 14 amino acids. CDR3 sequence reads: CASSASGTNNVLTF. The CDR3 coding sequence is TGTGCCAGCAGTGCCTCCGGGACAAACAACGTCCTGACTTTC.

Only a few counts were recorded for this clonotype. The chain carries TRBV29-1 and TRBJ1-5, with a tentative D call TRBD1 (6 bases). Germline V gives CDR1 SQVTM, CDR2 ANQGSEA. V was clipped by 5 bases and J by 2 bases, with 13 bases between them. CDR3 length: 14 residues. The CDR3 nucleotides are TGCAGCGTTCAGACAGGTCGAGGCAATCAGCCCCAGCATTTT. It encodes CSVQTGRGNQPQHF.

This clonotype was seen only a few times. The rearrangement joins TRBV5-1 to TRBJ2-1; D gene uncertain. The CDR3 totals 12 residues. Germline CDR1 SGHRS, CDR2 YFSETQ. V was clipped by 0 bases and J by 5 bases, with 3 bases between them. CDR3 DNA: TGCGCCAGCAGCTTGGTCCACAATGAGCAGTTCTTC. Protein sequence: CASSLVHNEQFF.

The V gene is TRBV7-2, the J gene TRBJ2-5; 14 nucleotides line up with TRBD2. CDR1 is SGHTA and CDR2 is FQGNSA in the germline V gene. The CDR3 contains 17 residues. The trim removed 3 bases at V and 9 bases at J, leaving 12 bases unmatched. CDR3 nucleotides: TGTGCCAGCAGCTTCCAGGGGACTAGCGGGGGCGGGGAGGCCCAGTACTTC. Encoded protein: CASSFQGTSGGGEAQYF. The whole variable domain, filled in from reference TRBV7-2 and TRBJ2-5, reads GAGVSQSPSNKVTEKGKDVELRCDPISGHTALYWYRQSLGQGLEFLIYFQGNSAPDKSGLPSDRFSAERTGGSVSTLTIQRTQQEDSAVYLCASSFQGTSGGGEAQYFGPGTRLLVL.

This clonotype came up many times. The V gene is TRBV28, the J gene TRBJ1-5; tentatively, D is TRBD1 (6 bases). V was pared by 3 bases and J by 7 bases, with 22 bases between. CDR1 and CDR2 (germline): MDHEN, SYDVKM. CDR3 length equals 17 residues. CDR3 sequence reads: CASSFAVTIRGEQPQHF. The CDR3 DNA sequence: TGTGCCAGCAGTTTCGCTGTGACAATCAGGGGAGAACAGCCCCAGCATTTT. The full variable domain, its missing parts supplied by reference TRBV28 and TRBJ1-5, is DVKVTQSSRYLVKRTGEKVFLECVQDMDHENMFWYRQDPGLGLRLIYFSYDVKMKEKGDIPEGYSVSREKKERFSLILESASTNQTSMYLCASSFAVTIRGEQPQHFGDGTRLSIL.

The chain links TRBV6-5 to TRBJ2-1; D is tentatively TRBD1 or TRBD2 (7 bases each). The germline V gene encodes CDR1 MNHEY and CDR2 SVGAGI. The ends were cut back, 2 bases at V and 9 bases at J, with 17 bases in the middle. The CDR3 runs 15 residues. This chain's CDR3 is CASSYRPQGEGEQFF. Here the CDR3 DNA reads TGTGCCAGCAGTTACAGGCCGCAGGGGGAGGGTGAGCAGTTCTTC.

The chain combines TRBV7-9 with TRBJ2-7; perhaps TRBD2 as D (7 bases). This CDR3 contains 15 residues. The V end was cut by 5 bases, the J end by 2 bases, with 16 bases between. CDR1 and CDR2 from the germline V gene are SEHNR and FQNEAQ (reference sequence). CDR3 DNA sequence: TGTGCCAGCAGCCGCGCGGGGGCCCAAACCTACGAGCAGTACTTC. Translation: CASSRAGAQTYEQYF.

The CDR3 DNA follows: TGTGCCAGCAGCCGACTAACCGGGACTAGAGGCACCGGGGAGCTGTTTTTT. As protein: CASSRLTGTRGTGELFF. The J gene is TRBJ2-2, the V gene TRBV12-3 or TRBV12-4, with TRBD2 matching 8 bases. The CDR3 covers 17 residues. V gave up 6 bases and J gave up 4 bases; unmatched junction bases: 13.

The genes are TRBV20-1 and TRBJ1-1; D remains unclear. Trimming shortened V by 0 bases and J by 7 bases, and 12 bases separated the two germline ends. Germline CDR1 is DFQATT and CDR2 is SNEGSKA (reference sequence). The CDR3 sequence is 13 residues long. The CDR3 spells CSAREPLRVEAFF. In DNA, the CDR3 is TGCAGTGCTAGAGAACCCTTAAGGGTTGAAGCTTTCTTT.

There are a few counts of this clonotype. J is TRBJ2-7 and V is TRBV20-1, with a weak D call TRBD2 (6 bases). The CDR3 has 13 residues. V was clipped by 4 bases and J by 7 bases, with 17 bases between them. The germline CDR1 and CDR2 sequences are DFQATT and SNEGSKA (reference sequence). CDR3 bases: TGCAGTGCTAAACAACCGGGAGCTAGGGAGCAGTACTTC. Translated, it gives CSAKQPGAREQYF.

The rearrangement joins TRBV29-1 to TRBJ2-1; D possibly corresponds to TRBD1 (5 bases). This CDR3 is built from 15 residues. Germline V gives CDR1 SQVTM, CDR2 ANQGSEA. The V gene lost 7 bases and the J gene lost 8 bases, with 24 bases spanning the gap. This CDR3 is CSAADTVSSNDEQFF. CDR3 DNA sequence: TGCAGCGCTGCGGACACCGTTAGCAGTAACGATGAGCAGTTCTTC.

This chain uses TRBV18 with TRBJ2-2; 7 nucleotides line up with TRBD1. J was trimmed by 5 bases and V by 4 bases; bases with no gene match: 4. Per germline, CDR1 KGHSH and CDR2 LQKENI. The CDR3 totals 14 residues. The CDR3: CASSRQGETGELFF. The CDR3 bases are TGTGCCAGCTCACGACAGGGTGAAACCGGGGAGCTGTTTTTT.

The chain is built from TRBV3-1 and TRBJ2-5, with D unclear. This CDR3 region has 14 residues. Germline V gene sequence: CDR1 LGHDT, CDR2 YNNKEL (reference sequence). Trimming stripped 0 bases from V and 5 bases from J, with 10 bases between. CDR3: CASSQERVLETQYF. In DNA form, the CDR3 reads TGTGCCAGCAGCCAAGAAAGGGTTTTGGAGACCCAGTACTTC.

The J gene is TRBJ2-2, the V gene TRBV7-2; D ambiguous. Trimming stripped 3 bases from V and 7 bases from J, with 9 bases between. There are 13 residues in the CDR3. Germline CDR1 SGHTA, CDR2 FQGNSA. In DNA form, the CDR3 reads TGTGCCAGCAGCTTTGAAGGCGTCGGGGAGCTGTTTTTT. Its protein product is CASSFEGVGELFF.

This clonotype was detected only a few times. This chain joins TRBV5-5 and TRBJ2-3; D is unclear. CDR1 is SGHKS and CDR2 is YYEKEE in the germline V gene (reference sequence). V was pared by 1 base and J by 4 bases, with 16 bases between. There are 16 residues in the CDR3. The CDR3 region has the DNA TGTGCCAGCAGCTTGCGTCTAAAAGGGATGGCAGATACGCAGTATTTT. Its translation is CASSLRLKGMADTQYF. The full variable domain, completed using reference TRBV5-5 and TRBJ2-3, is DAGVTQSPTHLIKTRGQQVTLRCSPISGHKSVSWYQQVLGQGPQFIFQYYEKEERGRGNFPDRFSARQFPNYSSELNVNALLLGDSALYLCASSLRLKGMADTQYFGPGTRLTVL.

The rearrangement uses TRBV29-1 and TRBJ1-4, with 7 bases that match TRBD1. The germline V gene encodes CDR1 SQVTM and CDR2 ANQGSEA. The length of the CDR3 is 13 residues. Trimming at V came to 5 bases and at J to 7 bases, leaving 7 bases not matched to a gene. CDR3 bases: TGCAGCGTTTATAAGACAGGGTTTGAAAAACTGTTTTTT. This encodes CSVYKTGFEKLFF.

This clonotype has only a few counts. V gene TRBV20-1 combines with J gene TRBJ2-3; the match to TRBD2 covers 9 bases. The germline CDR1 and CDR2 sequences are DFQATT and SNEGSKA (reference sequence). The CDR3 totals 17 residues. J gave up 1 base and V 0 bases, and 8 bases lay outside the gene matches. CDR3 amino acids: CSARDLGLAGRTDTQYF. The CDR3 region has the DNA TGCAGTGCTAGAGATCTCGGGCTAGCGGGGCGCACAGATACGCAGTATTTT.

This chain links TRBV4-1 with TRBJ2-7; D is unresolved. With 1 base removed from V and 3 bases from J, the gap between germline ends came to 7 bases. Germline V gives CDR1 MGHRA, CDR2 YSYEKL. This CDR3 has 13 residues. This CDR3 reads CASSQAIIYEQYF. The CDR3 coding sequence is TGCGCCAGCAGCCAAGCTATTATCTACGAGCAGTACTTC.

J is TRBJ2-5 and V is TRBV20-1; D uncertain. V was shortened by 1 base and J by 4 bases, with 10 bases between the two germline ends. The CDR3 is made up of 13 amino acids. Per the germline V gene, CDR1 is DFQATT and CDR2 is SNEGSKA (reference sequence). CDR3 loop: CSARVPPPETQYF. For the CDR3, the DNA is TGCAGTGCTAGAGTTCCCCCTCCAGAGACCCAGTACTTC.

V is TRBV6-2 or TRBV6-3 and J is TRBJ2-2; 7 bases align to TRBD1. Per the germline V gene, CDR1 is MNHEY and CDR2 is SVGEGT. CDR3 length: 16 amino acids. J lost 6 bases, V lost 5 bases, and 12 bases had no gene match. CDR3 sequence reads: CASSPADRAEAGELFF. In DNA form, the CDR3 reads TGTGCCAGCAGTCCCGCCGACAGGGCCGAGGCCGGGGAGCTGTTTTTT.

The J gene is TRBJ2-4, the V gene TRBV20-1; 11 bases map to TRBD2. Germline V CDR1 and CDR2: DFQATT, SNEGSKA (reference sequence). V trimming: 5 bases; J trimming: 4 bases; junction bases outside the gene matches: 4. The CDR3 consists of 14 residues. CDR3 sequence: CSACLAGGKNIQYF. The DNA of the CDR3 is TGCAGTGCTTGCCTAGCGGGGGGAAAAAACATTCAGTACTTC.

The chain links TRBV12-3 or TRBV12-4 to TRBJ1-1; D may be TRBD1 (6 bases). The CDR3 consists of 13 residues. Trimming cost V 6 bases and J 7 bases, with 15 bases left between them. In nucleotides, the CDR3 is TGTGCCAGCAGCGGACAGCCCTACGGTGAAGCTTTCTTT. Encoded protein: CASSGQPYGEAFF.

This chain uses TRBV5-3 with TRBJ2-7; D gene uncertain. TRBV5-3 carries the ORF label, with uncertain function. Trimming stripped 6 bases from V and 6 bases from J, with 7 bases between. This CDR3 region has 10 residues. For the CDR3, the DNA is TGTGCCAGAACCGCGAGCGAGCAGTACGTC. Translated: CARTASEQYV.